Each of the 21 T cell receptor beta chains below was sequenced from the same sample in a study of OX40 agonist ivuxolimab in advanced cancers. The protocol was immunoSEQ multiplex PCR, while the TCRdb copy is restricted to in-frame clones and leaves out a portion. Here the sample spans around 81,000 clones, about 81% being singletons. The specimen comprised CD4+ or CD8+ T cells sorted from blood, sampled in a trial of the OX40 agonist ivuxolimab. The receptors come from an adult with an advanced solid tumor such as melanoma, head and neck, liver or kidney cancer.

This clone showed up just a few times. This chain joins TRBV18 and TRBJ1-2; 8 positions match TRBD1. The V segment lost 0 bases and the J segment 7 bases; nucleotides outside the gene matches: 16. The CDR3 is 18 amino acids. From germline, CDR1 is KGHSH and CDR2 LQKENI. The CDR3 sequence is CASSPPVGQGKASSGYTF. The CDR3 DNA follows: TGTGCCAGCTCACCACCGGTAGGACAGGGAAAGGCATCGAGTGGCTACACCTTC.

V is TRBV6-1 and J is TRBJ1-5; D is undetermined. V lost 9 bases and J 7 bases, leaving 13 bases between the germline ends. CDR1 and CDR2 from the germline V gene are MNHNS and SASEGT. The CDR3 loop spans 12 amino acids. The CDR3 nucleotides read TGTGCCAGTGAGGCACCGAGCCAGCCCCAGCATTTT. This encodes CASEAPSQPQHF.

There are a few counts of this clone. CDR3 nucleotide sequence: TGTGCCAGCAGTGTCAGGGAATATGGCTACACCTTC. It specifies CASSVREYGYTF. The chain uses TRBV6-4 and TRBJ1-2, with D maybe TRBD1 (5 bases). The CDR3 runs to 12 residues. CDR1 and CDR2 (germline): MRHNA, SNTAGT. V dropped 4 bases and J dropped 5 bases, with 8 bases sitting between them.

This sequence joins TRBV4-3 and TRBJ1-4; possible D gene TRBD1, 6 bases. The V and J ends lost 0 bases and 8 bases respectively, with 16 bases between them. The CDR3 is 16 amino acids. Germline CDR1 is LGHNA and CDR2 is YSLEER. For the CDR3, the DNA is TGCGCCAGCAGCCAAGATTCACAGGGTCGGGAGGAAAAACTGTTTTTT. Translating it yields CASSQDSQGREEKLFF.

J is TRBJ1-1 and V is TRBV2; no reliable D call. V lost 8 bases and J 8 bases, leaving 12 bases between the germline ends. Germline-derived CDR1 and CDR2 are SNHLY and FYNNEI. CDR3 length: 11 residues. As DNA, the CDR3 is TGTGCCAGCGGCGAGGGTTTAGAAGCTTTCTTT. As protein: CASGEGLEAFF.

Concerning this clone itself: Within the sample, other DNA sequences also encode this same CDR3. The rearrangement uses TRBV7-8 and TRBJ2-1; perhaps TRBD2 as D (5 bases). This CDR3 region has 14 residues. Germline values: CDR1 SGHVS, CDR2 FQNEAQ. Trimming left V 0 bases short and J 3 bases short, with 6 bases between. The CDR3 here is CASSLAGSYNEQFF. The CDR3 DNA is TGTGCCAGCAGCTTAGCAGGGAGCTACAATGAGCAGTTCTTC.

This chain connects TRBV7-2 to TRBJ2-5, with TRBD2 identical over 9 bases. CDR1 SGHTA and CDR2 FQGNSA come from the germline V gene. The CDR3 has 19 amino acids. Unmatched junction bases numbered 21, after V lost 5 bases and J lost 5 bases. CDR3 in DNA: TGTGCCAGCAGCCTCATTCTTTCTCGGCGGGGGGGGGCCCGTGAGACCCAGTACTTC. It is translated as CASSLILSRRGGARETQYF.

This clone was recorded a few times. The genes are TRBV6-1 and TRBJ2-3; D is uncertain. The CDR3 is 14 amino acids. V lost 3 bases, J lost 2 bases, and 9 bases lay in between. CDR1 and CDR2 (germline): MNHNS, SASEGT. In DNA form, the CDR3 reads TGTGCCAGCAGTGAGCGTGGGGACACAGATACGCAGTATTTT. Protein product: CASSERGDTDTQYF.

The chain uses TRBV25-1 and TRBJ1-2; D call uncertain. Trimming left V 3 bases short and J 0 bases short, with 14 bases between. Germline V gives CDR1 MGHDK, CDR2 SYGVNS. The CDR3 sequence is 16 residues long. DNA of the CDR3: TGTGCCAGCAGTGAGGGGTCGGGTTTAGCTAACTATGGCTACACCTTC. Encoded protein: CASSEGSGLANYGYTF.

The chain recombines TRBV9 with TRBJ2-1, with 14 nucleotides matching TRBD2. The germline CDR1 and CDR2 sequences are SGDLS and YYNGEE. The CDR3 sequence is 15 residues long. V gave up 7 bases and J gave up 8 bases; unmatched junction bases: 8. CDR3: CASHSGLAGVHEQFF. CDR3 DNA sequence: TGTGCCAGCCACTCGGGACTAGCGGGAGTTCATGAGCAGTTCTTC.

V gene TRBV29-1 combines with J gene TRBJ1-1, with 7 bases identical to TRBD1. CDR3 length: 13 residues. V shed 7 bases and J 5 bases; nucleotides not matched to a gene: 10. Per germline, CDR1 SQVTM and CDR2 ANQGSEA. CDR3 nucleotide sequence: TGCAGCGGCCAGAGAACAGGGGTTACTGAAGCTTTCTTT. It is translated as CSGQRTGVTEAFF.

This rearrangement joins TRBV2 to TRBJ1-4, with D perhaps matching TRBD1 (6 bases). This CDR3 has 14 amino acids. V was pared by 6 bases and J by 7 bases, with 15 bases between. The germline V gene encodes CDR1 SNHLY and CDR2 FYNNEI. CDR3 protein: CASRGGGYGEKLFF. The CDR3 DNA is TGTGCCAGCAGAGGAGGGGGTTATGGTGAAAAACTGTTTTTT.

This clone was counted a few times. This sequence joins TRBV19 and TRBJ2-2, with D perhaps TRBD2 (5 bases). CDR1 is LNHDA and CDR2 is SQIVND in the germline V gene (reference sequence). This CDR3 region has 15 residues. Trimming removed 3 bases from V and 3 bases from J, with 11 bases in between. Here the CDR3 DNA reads TGTGCCAGTAGTATCAGTGAGGGCTACACCGGGGAGCTGTTTTTT. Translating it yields CASSISEGYTGELFF. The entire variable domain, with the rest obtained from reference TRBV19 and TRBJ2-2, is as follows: DGGITQSPKYLFRKEGQNVTLSCEQNLNHDAMYWYRQDPGQGLRLIYYSQIVNDFQKGDIAEGYSVSREKKESFPLTVTSAQKNPTAFYLCASSISEGYTGELFFGEGSRLTVL.

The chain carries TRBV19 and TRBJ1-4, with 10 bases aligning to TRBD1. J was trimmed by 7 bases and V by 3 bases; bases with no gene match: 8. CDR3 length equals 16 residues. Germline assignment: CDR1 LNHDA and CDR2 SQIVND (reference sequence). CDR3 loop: CASSIGYRDRGEKLFF. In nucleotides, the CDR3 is TGTGCCAGTAGTATTGGTTACCGGGACAGGGGTGAAAAACTGTTTTTT.

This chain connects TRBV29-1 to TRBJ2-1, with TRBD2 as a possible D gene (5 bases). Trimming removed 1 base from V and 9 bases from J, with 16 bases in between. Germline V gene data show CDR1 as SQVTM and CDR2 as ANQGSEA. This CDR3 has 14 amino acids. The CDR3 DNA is TGCAGCGTTGAAGTCGGGATCTCAGGCGGTGAGCAGTTCTTC. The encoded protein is CSVEVGISGGEQFF.

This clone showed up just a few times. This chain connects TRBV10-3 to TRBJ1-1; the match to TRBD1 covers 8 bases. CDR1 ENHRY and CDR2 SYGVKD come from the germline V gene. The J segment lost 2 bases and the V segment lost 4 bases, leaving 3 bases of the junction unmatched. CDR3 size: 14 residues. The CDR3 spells CAISGQGLNTEAFF. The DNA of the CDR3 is TGTGCCATCAGTGGACAGGGGTTAAACACTGAAGCTTTCTTT.

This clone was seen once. CDR3 in amino acids: CASSQDRGQPQHF. CDR3 DNA sequence: TGCGCCAGCAGCCAAGACAGGGGACAGCCCCAGCATTTT. This chain uses TRBV4-3 with TRBJ1-5; D possibly corresponds to TRBD1 (6 bases). Trimming pared 0 bases from V and 7 bases from J, leaving 7 bases between. CDR3 length: 13 amino acids. Germline lookup yields CDR1 LGHNA and CDR2 YSLEER.

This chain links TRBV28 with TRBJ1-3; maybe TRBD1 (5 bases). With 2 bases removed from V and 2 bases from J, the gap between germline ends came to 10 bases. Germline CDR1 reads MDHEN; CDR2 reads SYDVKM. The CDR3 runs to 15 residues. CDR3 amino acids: CASSLVGDPGNTIYF. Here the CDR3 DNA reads TGTGCCAGCAGTTTAGTGGGGGATCCTGGAAACACCATATATTTT.

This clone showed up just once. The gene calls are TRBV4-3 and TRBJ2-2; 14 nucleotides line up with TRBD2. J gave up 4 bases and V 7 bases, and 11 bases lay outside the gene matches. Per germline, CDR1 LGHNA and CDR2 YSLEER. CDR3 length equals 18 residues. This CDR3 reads CASNPGLAGDLRTGELFF. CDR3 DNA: TGCGCCAGCAACCCGGGACTAGCGGGAGATTTGCGCACCGGGGAGCTGTTTTTT.

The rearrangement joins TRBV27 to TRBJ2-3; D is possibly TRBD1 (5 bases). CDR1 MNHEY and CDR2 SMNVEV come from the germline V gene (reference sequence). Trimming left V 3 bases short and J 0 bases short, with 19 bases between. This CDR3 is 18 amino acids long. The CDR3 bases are TGTGCCAGCAGTTTTTTGGGGAATAGGGGTCTTAGCACAGATACGCAGTATTTT. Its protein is CASSFLGNRGLSTDTQYF.

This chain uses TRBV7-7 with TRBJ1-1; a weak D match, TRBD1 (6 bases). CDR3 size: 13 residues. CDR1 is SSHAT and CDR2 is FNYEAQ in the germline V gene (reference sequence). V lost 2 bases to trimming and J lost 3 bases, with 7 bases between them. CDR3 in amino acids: CASSLTGYTEAFF. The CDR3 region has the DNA TGTGCCAGCAGCTTAACAGGGTACACTGAAGCTTTCTTT.